These T cell receptor beta chains were read from a single sample in a study of spatial heterogeneity in lung cancer. TCRdb used MiXCR to reprocess the 5' RACE reads, holding one entry per CDR3 protein. Counted here are 7,500 or so distinct CDR3 sequences, more than 13% occurring once; the ten biggest clones make up approximately 10%. The starting material was lung tumor tissue, obtained at surgery. These receptors came from a female donor with early-stage non-small cell lung cancer. Each CDR3 is given with its conserved first and last residue. Each record gives: D gene, clone size, V gene, CDR3 length, J gene, CDR3 DNA, CDR3 protein. The D gene is left open where the match is weak. Size tells how often a clone was seen (once, few, many) or the class of an expanded clone, and some rows leave it out.

D gene: NA
clone size: NA
V gene: TRBV20-1
CDR3 length: 14
J gene: TRBJ2-1
CDR3 DNA: TGCAGTGCTAGAGATCCGTCAGCTAACAATGAGCAGTTCTTC
CDR3 protein: CSARDPSANNEQFF

D gene: NA
clone size: many
V gene: TRBV18
CDR3 length: 15
J gene: TRBJ2-5
CDR3 DNA: TGTGCCAGCTCACCACCGATGGGGGCTGGAGAGACCCAGTACTTC
CDR3 protein: CASSPPMGAGETQYF

D gene: TRBD1
clone size: medium-sized
V gene: TRBV18
CDR3 length: 15
J gene: TRBJ1-1
CDR3 DNA: TGTGCCAGCTCATTCACCGGGACAGCGAACACTGAAGCTTTCTTT
CDR3 protein: CASSFTGTANTEAFF

D gene: NA
clone size: medium-sized
V gene: TRBV5-1
CDR3 length: 15
J gene: TRBJ2-3
CDR3 DNA: TGCGCCAGCAGCTTGGGAGGGAAAAGCACAGATACGCAGTATTTT
CDR3 protein: CASSLGGKSTDTQYF

D gene: TRBD2
clone size: many
V gene: TRBV11-3
CDR3 length: 15
J gene: TRBJ2-1
CDR3 DNA: TGTGCCAGCAGCTTAGATAGGCTAGCGGGGGCTGAGCAGTTCTTC
CDR3 protein: CASSLDRLAGAEQFF

D gene: NA
clone size: many
V gene: TRBV25-1
CDR3 length: 18
J gene: TRBJ1-4
CDR3 DNA: TGTGCCAGCAGTGAATTGGCCCCGGGACATCCCCGGCGGAGGAAACTGTTTTTT
CDR3 protein: CASSELAPGHPRRRKLFF

D gene: NA
clone size: many
V gene: TRBV14
CDR3 length: 16
J gene: TRBJ1-5
CDR3 DNA: TGTGCCAGCACCCAACACAGGCGGGGGCTTAATCAGCCCCAGCATTTT
CDR3 protein: CASTQHRRGLNQPQHF

D gene: NA
clone size: many
V gene: TRBV12-3/TRBV12-4
CDR3 length: 14
J gene: TRBJ1-2
CDR3 DNA: TGTGCCAGCAGTTTAGCCTGGACGGGGGATGGCTACACCTTC
CDR3 protein: CASSLAWTGDGYTF

D gene: NA
clone size: many
V gene: TRBV3-1
CDR3 length: 14
J gene: TRBJ1-5
CDR3 DNA: TGTGCCAGCAGCCAAGCCTATAGCAATCAGCCCCAGCATTTT
CDR3 protein: CASSQAYSNQPQHF

D gene: NA
clone size: many
V gene: TRBV7-2
CDR3 length: 15
J gene: TRBJ1-1
CDR3 DNA: TGTGCCAGCAGCTTAGTTGGGGCGGGGAACACTGAAGCTTTCTTT
CDR3 protein: CASSLVGAGNTEAFF

D gene: TRBD1
clone size: medium-sized
V gene: TRBV6-2/TRBV6-3
CDR3 length: 17
J gene: TRBJ1-1
CDR3 DNA: TGTGCCAGCAGCTACCGTTCGACAGGGGCGCGAGTCACTGAAGCTTTCTTT
CDR3 protein: CASSYRSTGARVTEAFF

D gene: NA
clone size: medium-sized
V gene: TRBV7-9
CDR3 length: 13
J gene: TRBJ1-5
CDR3 DNA: TGTGCCAGCAGCGGAACAGGAAAACAGCCCCAGCATTTT
CDR3 protein: CASSGTGKQPQHF

D gene: TRBD2
clone size: many
V gene: TRBV7-9
CDR3 length: 18
J gene: TRBJ2-3
CDR3 DNA: TGTGCCAGCAGCTTAGGCGGGACTAGCGGGGGCCTCACAGATACGCAGTATTTT
CDR3 protein: CASSLGGTSGGLTDTQYF